What follows describes a single TCR beta chain. Its antigen is unknown. The data originate from a study of OX40 agonist ivuxolimab in advanced cancers. Study in general: The dose-escalation group included hepatocellular carcinoma, melanoma, renal cell carcinoma and head and neck cancer.

Study findings and constraints: Some nonresponders likewise displayed low normalized T-cell clonal expansion. Clonal expansion was among the lowest in partial responders at 0.1-3.0 mg/kg, especially CD8+.

The data were produced by immunoSEQ multiplex PCR, yet TCRdb's version contains in-frame clones alone and is incomplete. Of about 89,000 clones in the sample, around nine tenths are singletons; the top ten hold 0.25% to 0.3%. The TCR was taken from an adult with an advanced solid tumor such as melanoma, head and neck, liver or kidney cancer. Sequenced here: CD4+ or CD8+ T cells sorted from blood, sampled in a trial of the OX40 agonist ivuxolimab.

CDR3 coding DNA: TGTGCCAGCGCCACCCGCCGCCGAGGGGACTTGAGGGCGTTCTTC. This encodes CASATRRRGDLRAFF. The J gene is TRBJ2-1, the V gene TRBV7-9, with D perhaps TRBD2 (6 bases). The CDR3 has 15 residues. V was pared by 8 bases and J by 15 bases, with 29 bases between. Germline loops: CDR1 SEHNR, CDR2 FQNEAQ (reference sequence).